This entry lists 8 T cell receptor beta chains sequenced from one sample in a study of shared clonotypes between healthy human individuals. CD8 cells regarded as naive lacked CD45RO, were positively chosen for CCR7, and omitted terminally differentiated effector memory CD45RA+ cells. The protocol was immunoSEQ multiplex PCR, while the TCRdb copy is restricted to in-frame clones and leaves out a portion. The data hold millions of clones, with about 92% observed a single time. The sample was naive CD8+ T cells from PBMCs. These receptors were collected from a man between 18 and 29 years old in good health. Some clones in this sample may be carry-over from other donors' samples.

This clone has just one count. The chain links TRBV2 to TRBJ1-1; maybe TRBD1 (5 bases). The CDR3 spans 16 residues. Germline V gives CDR1 SNHLY, CDR2 FYNNEI. V lost 0 bases and J 0 bases, leaving 11 bases between the germline ends. This chain's CDR3 is CASSEAGEGMNTEAFF. Here the CDR3 DNA reads TGTGCCAGCAGTGAAGCAGGGGAGGGCATGAACACTGAAGCTTTCTTT.

The V and J genes are TRBV28 and TRBJ2-7; maybe TRBD2 (6 bases). The CDR3 contains 13 residues. Looked up from germline, CDR1 is MDHEN and CDR2 is SYDVKM. Deletions cut 5 bases from V and 6 bases from J, with 14 bases between. Here the CDR3 DNA reads TGTGCCAGCAGTAGCTTAGCGGCCTCCGAGCAGTACTTC. It codes for CASSSLAASEQYF.

The chain joins TRBV4-1 to TRBJ2-7; D unclear. There are 16 residues in the CDR3. V gave up 4 bases and J gave up 0 bases, with 16 bases separating them. The germline gives CDR1 MGHRA, CDR2 YSYEKL. CDR3 region: CASSLLAAISSYEQYF. CDR3 sequence (DNA): TGCGCCAGCAGCCTCCTGGCGGCAATTAGCTCCTACGAGCAGTACTTC.

The chain uses TRBV7-9 and TRBJ2-5; D uncertain. CDR1 SEHNR and CDR2 FQNEAQ come from the germline V gene (reference sequence). The CDR3 is 17 amino acids. The ends were cut back, 5 bases at V and 5 bases at J, with 24 bases in the middle. CDR3 region: CASSPHEPHHPSETQYF. The CDR3 DNA is TGTGCCAGCAGCCCACACGAACCCCATCACCCATCGGAGACCCAGTACTTC.

To note about this clone: Other nucleotide sequences in the sample specify the same CDR3. This chain connects TRBV28 to TRBJ2-7; 10 bases are a match to TRBD1. This CDR3 region has 15 residues. With 5 bases clipped from V and 0 bases from J, the junction kept 4 bases outside the gene matches. Germline CDR1 and CDR2: MDHEN and SYDVKM. The CDR3 DNA is TGTGCCAGCAGTCTCTGGACAGGGGGCTCCTACGAGCAGTACTTC. Translating it yields CASSLWTGGSYEQYF.

This sequence joins TRBV30 and TRBJ2-1, with 10 bases matching TRBD2. V gave up 2 bases and J gave up 9 bases; unmatched junction bases: 10. The CDR3 contains 15 residues. From germline, CDR1 is GTSNPN and CDR2 SVGIG (reference sequence). The CDR3 DNA reads TGTGCCTGGAGTTCCCGGCTAGCGGGGGCGGGTGAGCAGTTCTTC. It yields the protein CAWSSRLAGAGEQFF.

A few counts support this clone. The J gene is TRBJ1-5, the V gene TRBV7-9; D perhaps matches TRBD1 (6 bases). The CDR3 is 16 residues long. In germline, CDR1 is SEHNR, CDR2 FQNEAQ (reference sequence). V lost 5 bases and J lost 3, with 17 bases in between. DNA for the CDR3: TGTGCCAGCAGCCTGTCGACAGGAGCACACAATCAGCCCCAGCATTTT. Encoded protein: CASSLSTGAHNQPQHF.

This clone has ten or more counts. The rearrangement joins TRBV7-7 to TRBJ2-5; D is unresolved. Germline V lookup: CDR1 SSHAT, CDR2 FNYEAQ (reference sequence). The CDR3 runs 12 residues. The V and J ends lost 11 bases and 2 bases respectively, with 12 bases between them. The CDR3 protein is CAPGPPQETQYF. As DNA, the CDR3 is TGTGCCCCCGGCCCCCCTCAAGAGACCCAGTACTTC.